The present entry profiles one T cell receptor (beta chain) with its context. The data originate from a study of blood T cell repertoires in COVID-19. Across the study: Italy, Spain and the United States were the sources of the convalescent and acute COVID-19 samples. The cDNA or gDNA used as material had been derived from T cells, B-cell-depleted T cells, or PBMCs.

Methods used by the authors: Reference gene primers were amplified, and this amplification served to estimate nucleated cell counts. This table comes from immunoSEQ multiplex PCR, and its TCRdb copy is limited to in-frame clones, with some not included. The V and J calls and clone size were taken over from that table, and D and trimming were inferred from the DNA. The table includes approximately 280,000 clones, around nine tenths detected once. The CDR3 extends over 13 amino acids. Per the germline V gene, CDR1 is MNHEY and CDR2 is SVGAGI. Trimming removed 4 bases from V and 5 bases from J, with 11 bases in between.

The source of this sequence is a man between 50 and 59 years old with acute or convalescent COVID-19. The chain couples TRBV6-5 to TRBJ1-1; D not resolved. The source material was peripheral blood. The CDR3 spells CASSFFRGTEAFF. As DNA, the CDR3 is TGTGCCAGCAGTTTCTTCCGAGGGACTGAAGCTTTCTTT.